This paragraph covers one T cell receptor beta chain sequence. This sample was taken from a study of control samples from healthy donors and cancer patients. Produced via immunoSEQ multiplex PCR; TCRdb's table is partial and in-frame only. Of fewer than 50,000 clones listed, around nine tenths were seen once; the top ten hold about 0.8%. This CDR3 is 14 amino acids long. In germline, CDR1 is MNHEY, CDR2 SVGAGI. The V end was cut by 6 bases, the J end by 0 bases, with 11 bases between. The rearrangement links TRBV6-5 to TRBJ1-1, with unresolved D. The specimen was PBMCs. The receptor was isolated from a man aged 25-45 years with colorectal cancer. The CDR3 DNA reads TGTGCCAGCAGGGCCCGGGAAATGAACACTGAAGCTTTCTTT. This codes for CASRAREMNTEAFF.